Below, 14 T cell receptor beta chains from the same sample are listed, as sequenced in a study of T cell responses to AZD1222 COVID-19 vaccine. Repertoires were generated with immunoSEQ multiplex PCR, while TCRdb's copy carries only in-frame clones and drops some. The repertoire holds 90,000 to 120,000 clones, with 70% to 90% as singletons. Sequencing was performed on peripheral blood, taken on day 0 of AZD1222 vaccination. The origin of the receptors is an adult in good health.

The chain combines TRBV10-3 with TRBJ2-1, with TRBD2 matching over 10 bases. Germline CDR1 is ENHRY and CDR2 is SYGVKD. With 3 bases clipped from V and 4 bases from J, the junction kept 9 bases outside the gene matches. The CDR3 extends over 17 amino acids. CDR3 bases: TGTGCCATCAGTGAAAGCGGGAGGGCGGCGGCATACAATGAGCAGTTCTTC. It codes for CAISESGRAAAYNEQFF.

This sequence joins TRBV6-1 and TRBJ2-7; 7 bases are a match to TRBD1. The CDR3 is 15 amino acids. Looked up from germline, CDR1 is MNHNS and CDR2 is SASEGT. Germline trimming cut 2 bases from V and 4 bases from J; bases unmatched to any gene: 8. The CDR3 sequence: CASSERPGGEYEQYF. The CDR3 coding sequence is TGTGCCAGCAGTGAACGTCCAGGGGGTGAGTACGAGCAGTACTTC.

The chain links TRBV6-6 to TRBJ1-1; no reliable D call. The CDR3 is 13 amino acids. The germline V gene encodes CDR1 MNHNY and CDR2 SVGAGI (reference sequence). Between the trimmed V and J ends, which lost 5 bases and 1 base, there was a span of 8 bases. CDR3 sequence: CASSQVGNTEAFF. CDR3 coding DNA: TGTGCCAGCAGTCAAGTTGGGAACACTGAAGCTTTCTTT.

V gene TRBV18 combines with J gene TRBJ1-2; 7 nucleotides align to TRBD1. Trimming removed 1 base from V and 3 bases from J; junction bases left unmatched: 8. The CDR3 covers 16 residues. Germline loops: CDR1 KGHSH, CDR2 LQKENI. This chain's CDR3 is CASSPQAGGRDYGYTF. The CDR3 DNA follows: TGTGCCAGCTCACCACAAGCAGGGGGTCGTGACTATGGCTACACCTTC.

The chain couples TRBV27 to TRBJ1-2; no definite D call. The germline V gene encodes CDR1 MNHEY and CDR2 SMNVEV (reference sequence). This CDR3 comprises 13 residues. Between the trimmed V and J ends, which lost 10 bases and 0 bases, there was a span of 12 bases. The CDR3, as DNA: TGTGCCACTCGGAGCACGGCTAACTATGGCTACACCTTC. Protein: CATRSTANYGYTF.

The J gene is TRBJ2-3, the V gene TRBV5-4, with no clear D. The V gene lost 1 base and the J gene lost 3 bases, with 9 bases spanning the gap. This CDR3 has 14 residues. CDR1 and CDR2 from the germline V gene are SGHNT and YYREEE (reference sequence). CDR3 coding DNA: TGTGCCAGCAGCTTGAACGGCCAGACAGATACGCAGTATTTT. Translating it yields CASSLNGQTDTQYF.

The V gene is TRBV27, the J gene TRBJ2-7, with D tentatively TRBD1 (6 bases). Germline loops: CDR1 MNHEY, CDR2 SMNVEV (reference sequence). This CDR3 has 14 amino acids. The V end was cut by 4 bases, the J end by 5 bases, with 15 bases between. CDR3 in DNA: TGTGCCAGCAGTTCATCAGGGGCATTCGACGAGCAGTACTTC. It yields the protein CASSSSGAFDEQYF.

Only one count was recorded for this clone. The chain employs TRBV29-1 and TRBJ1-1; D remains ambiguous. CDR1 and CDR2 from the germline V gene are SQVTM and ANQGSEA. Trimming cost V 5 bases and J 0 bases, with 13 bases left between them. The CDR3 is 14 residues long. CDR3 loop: CSVFDSSLNTEAFF. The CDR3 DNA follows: TGCAGCGTTTTCGACTCATCTCTGAACACTGAAGCTTTCTTT.

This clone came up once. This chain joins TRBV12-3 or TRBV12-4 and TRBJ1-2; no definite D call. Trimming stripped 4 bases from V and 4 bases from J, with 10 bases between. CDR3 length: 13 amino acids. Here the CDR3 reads CASSYESFYGYTF. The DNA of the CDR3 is TGTGCCAGCAGTTACGAGTCCTTCTATGGCTACACCTTC.

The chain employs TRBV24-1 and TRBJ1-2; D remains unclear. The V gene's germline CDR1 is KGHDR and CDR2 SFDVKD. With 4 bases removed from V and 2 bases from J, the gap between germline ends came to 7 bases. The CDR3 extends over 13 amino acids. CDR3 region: CATSETTNYGYTF. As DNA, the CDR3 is TGTGCCACCAGTGAAACGACCAACTATGGCTACACCTTC.

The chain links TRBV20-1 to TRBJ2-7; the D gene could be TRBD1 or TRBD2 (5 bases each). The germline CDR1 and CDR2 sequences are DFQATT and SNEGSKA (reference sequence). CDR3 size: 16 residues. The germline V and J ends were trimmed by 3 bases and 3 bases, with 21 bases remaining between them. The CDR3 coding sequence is TGCAGTGCTAGTGGTGGGGGTAGAATATCTCTCTACGAGCAGTACTTC. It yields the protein CSASGGGRISLYEQYF.

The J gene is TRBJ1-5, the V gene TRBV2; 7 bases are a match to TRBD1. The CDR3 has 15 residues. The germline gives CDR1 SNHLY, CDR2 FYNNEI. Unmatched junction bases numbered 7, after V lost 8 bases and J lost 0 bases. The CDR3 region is CASGPGTDSNQPQHF. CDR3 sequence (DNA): TGTGCCAGCGGCCCCGGGACAGATAGCAATCAGCCCCAGCATTTT.

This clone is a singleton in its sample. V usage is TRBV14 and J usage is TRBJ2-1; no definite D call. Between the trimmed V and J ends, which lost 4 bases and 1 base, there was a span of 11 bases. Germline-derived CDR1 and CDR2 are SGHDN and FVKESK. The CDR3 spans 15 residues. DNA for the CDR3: TGTGCCAGCAGCCCAGGCGGTTCTTCCTACAATGAGCAGTTCTTC. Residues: CASSPGGSSYNEQFF.

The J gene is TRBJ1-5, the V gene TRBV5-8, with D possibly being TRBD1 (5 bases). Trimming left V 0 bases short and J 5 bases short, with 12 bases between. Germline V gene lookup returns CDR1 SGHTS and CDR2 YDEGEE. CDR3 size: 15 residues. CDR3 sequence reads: CASSLEQGGHQPQHF. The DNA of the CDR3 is TGTGCCAGCAGCTTGGAGCAGGGAGGGCATCAGCCCCAGCATTTT.